The 24 T cell receptor beta chains listed next were all sequenced from one sample in a study of T cells after yellow fever vaccination. One entry per CDR3 protein, called by TCRdb with MiXCR from the 5' RACE reads. The sample includes around 47,000 distinct CDR3 sequences, about 7% of them seen just once. The sample consisted of CD8+ T cells not binding an NS4B(214-222) dextramer, sorted from PBMCs, taken 45 days after the yellow fever booster vaccination. These receptors all come from a man aged 25 to 40 who received the YFV17D yellow fever vaccine.

This clonotype was seen repeatedly, ten times or more. The junction departs from germline at one end; a sequencing error may be responsible. CDR3 in DNA: TGCAGTGCTAGAGTTTTTTCTTCGTGGGGAAACATTGAAGCTTTCTTT. The encoded protein is CSARVFSSWGNIEAFF. The rearrangement joins TRBV20-1 to TRBJ1-1, with unresolved D. CDR1 is DFQATT and CDR2 is SNEGSKA in the germline V gene (reference sequence). The CDR3 totals 16 residues.

The table lists this clonotype with a few counts. This sequence joins TRBV23-1 and TRBJ2-4; 7 bases line up with TRBD1. TRBV23-1 is placed among ORFs of uncertain function. The CDR3 has 16 residues. The ends lost 4 bases at V and 0 bases at J; junction bases unmatched: 6. The CDR3 DNA is TGCGCCAGCAGTCCCCGGGACAGTCTAGCCAAAAACATTCAGTACTTC. Protein product: CASSPRDSLAKNIQYF.

In this sample, this clonotype turned up many times. The chain carries TRBV12-3 or TRBV12-4 and TRBJ2-7; 7 nucleotides agree with TRBD1. Losses at the gene ends were 8 bases for V and 2 bases for J; bases not matched to a gene: 3. This CDR3 contains 12 residues. CDR3 sequence reads: CASGRGPYEQYF. The CDR3 DNA sequence: TGTGCCAGCGGAAGGGGGCCCTACGAGCAGTACTTC.

V usage is TRBV5-6 and J usage is TRBJ2-7, with unresolved D. This CDR3 contains 13 residues. The ends were cut back, 0 bases at V and 0 bases at J, with 4 bases in the middle. CDR1 and CDR2 (germline): SGHDT, YYEEEE. As DNA, the CDR3 is TGTGCCAGCAGCTTGGGCCGCTCCTACGAGCAGTACTTC. Its translation is CASSLGRSYEQYF.

This clonotype has at least ten counts. The genes are TRBV6-5 and TRBJ2-3; D not resolved. Germline CDR1 reads MNHEY; CDR2 reads SVGAGI. V was pared by 7 bases and J by 5 bases, with 7 bases between. This CDR3 is 11 amino acids long. For the CDR3, the DNA is TGTGCCAGCATAGTGGGAGATACGCAGTATTTT. Translated, it gives CASIVGDTQYF.

This clonotype occurred many times. The chain couples TRBV27 to TRBJ2-2; weak D call: TRBD1 (5 bases). The germline V gene has CDR1 MNHEY and CDR2 SMNVEV (reference sequence). The CDR3 contains 14 residues. V gave up 5 bases and J gave up 7 bases, with 14 bases separating them. Here the CDR3 DNA reads TGTGCCAGCAGTAGCTCCCAGGGAAGCGGGGAGCTGTTTTTT. It is translated as CASSSSQGSGELFF.

The chain combines TRBV27 with TRBJ1-1, with D unresolved. This CDR3 has 13 residues. Germline CDR1 MNHEY, CDR2 SMNVEV (reference sequence). Trimming took off 6 bases at V and 5 bases at J, with 13 bases between the two ends. CDR3 sequence (DNA): TGTGCCAGCAGAGGACCACCTCTTACTGAAGCTTTCTTT. It specifies CASRGPPLTEAFF.

This clonotype was counted many times. The rearrangement joins TRBV4-3 to TRBJ1-4; D is uncertain. V dropped 0 bases and J dropped 3 bases, with 8 bases sitting between them. Looked up from germline, CDR1 is LGHNA and CDR2 is YSLEER. This CDR3 is 15 amino acids long. The CDR3 reads CASSQDPGPNEKLFF. The DNA for the CDR3 is TGCGCCAGCAGCCAAGACCCAGGCCCTAATGAAAAACTGTTTTTT.

This rearrangement joins TRBV28 to TRBJ2-1; 7 bases are shared with TRBD2. The junction had 4 bases not matched to a gene; V was cut back by 5 bases and J by 3 bases. CDR3 length: 14 residues. Germline V gene data show CDR1 as MDHEN and CDR2 as SYDVKM. CDR3 sequence (DNA): TGTGCCAGCAGTCGGCGGGAGCGCTACAATGAGCAGTTCTTC. Translation: CASSRRERYNEQFF.

This clonotype showed up many times. The DNA for the CDR3 is TGCGCCAGCACTGGGACTAGTCCCTACGAGCAGTACTTC. It is translated as CASTGTSPYEQYF. This sequence joins TRBV10-2 and TRBJ2-7; 8 bases fit TRBD2. Germline V gives CDR1 WSHSY, CDR2 SAAADI. J gave up 2 bases and V 7 bases, and 4 bases lay outside the gene matches. This CDR3 is 13 amino acids long.

This clonotype has a single count. A much more abundant neighbour one base away suggests this may be a read error. This rearrangement joins TRBV12-3 or TRBV12-4 to TRBJ2-7; D is unresolved. This CDR3 has 14 residues. V was pared by 6 bases and J by 0 bases, with 12 bases between. Written as DNA, the CDR3 is TGTGCCAGCAGCCCCCCAGAATACTCCTACGAGCAGTACTTC. It translates to CASSPPEYSYEQYF.

This clonotype was counted between two and nine times. J is TRBJ2-3 and V is TRBV12-3 or TRBV12-4; D gene unclear. The CDR3 runs to 12 residues. V was trimmed by 4 bases and J by 6 bases, leaving 8 bases between them. CDR3 sequence reads: CASSSRPDTQYF. CDR3 DNA: TGTGCCAGCAGTTCCAGACCGGATACGCAGTATTTT.

This clonotype was observed many times. This chain links TRBV29-1 with TRBJ2-7, with D unclear. Germline assignment: CDR1 SQVTM and CDR2 ANQGSEA. The CDR3 extends over 11 amino acids. The ends were cut back, 4 bases at V and 3 bases at J, with 7 bases in the middle. The DNA of the CDR3 is TGCAGCGTTGCCAAGGACTACGAGCAGTACTTC. Its protein product is CSVAKDYEQYF.

This clonotype was seen repeatedly, ten times or more. The rearrangement uses TRBV6-4 and TRBJ2-2, with 8 bases identical to TRBD2. This CDR3 has 14 residues. In germline, CDR1 is MRHNA, CDR2 SNTAGT. V was clipped by 6 bases and J by 5 bases; unmatched bases: 5. CDR3 residues: CASSQAGDTGELFF. The DNA of the CDR3 is TGTGCCAGCAGCCAAGCGGGAGATACCGGGGAGCTGTTTTTT.

The table lists this clonotype with many counts. This sequence joins TRBV7-9 and TRBJ2-3; 8 bases are shared with TRBD1. The CDR3 covers 17 residues. Germline CDR1 and CDR2: SEHNR and FQNEAQ (reference sequence). Unmatched junction bases numbered 13, after V lost 1 base and J lost 7 bases. This CDR3 is CASSLDSGQGARNTQYF. The CDR3 nucleotides read TGTGCCAGCAGCTTAGATTCCGGGCAGGGGGCGCGGAATACGCAGTATTTT.

Note on this clonotype: A read error may produce the germline difference seen at one junction end. The chain carries TRBV12-3 or TRBV12-4 and TRBJ2-3; 11 bases fit TRBD2. This CDR3 spans 19 amino acids. This chain's CDR3 is CACSFQYPRLAGNADTQYF. The CDR3 DNA reads TGTGCCTGCAGTTTCCAGTACCCGCGACTAGCGGGAAACGCAGATACGCAGTATTTT.

At least ten counts were recorded for this clonotype. This chain joins TRBV15 and TRBJ1-2; tentative D call: TRBD1 (5 bases). The CDR3 contains 12 residues. Germline V gene lookup returns CDR1 LNHNV and CDR2 YYDKDF (reference sequence). V lost 3 bases, J lost 8 bases, and 10 bases lay in between. CDR3 loop: CATSRGTAGYTF. The CDR3 DNA is TGTGCCACCAGCAGGGGGACCGCCGGCTACACCTTC.

This rearrangement joins TRBV5-1 to TRBJ2-3; no definite D call. Trimming took off 4 bases at V and 4 bases at J, with 19 bases between the two ends. Germline V gives CDR1 SGHRS, CDR2 YFSETQ. There are 16 residues in the CDR3. CDR3 region: CASSDPISLEADTQYF. For the CDR3, the DNA is TGCGCCAGCAGCGACCCGATCTCATTAGAGGCAGATACGCAGTATTTT.

In regard to this clonotype: This may stem from a read error, because a much larger clone lies one nucleotide away. V gene TRBV29-1 combines with J gene TRBJ2-3; possibly TRBD2 for D (7 bases). CDR1 and CDR2 from the germline V gene are SQVTM and ANQGSEA. This CDR3 is built from 13 residues. V lost 3 bases to trimming and J lost 3 bases, with 10 bases between them. CDR3 nucleotides: TGCAGCGTTGACGGGGGGCCAACAGATACGCAGTATTTT. Its protein is CSVDGGPTDTQYF.

This clonotype was detected ten times or more. This chain uses TRBV4-3 with TRBJ2-7; 11 positions match TRBD2. Germline V gives CDR1 LGHNA, CDR2 YSLEER. The V and J ends lost 3 bases and 6 bases, in that order; junction bases with no gene match: 7. The CDR3 has 15 residues. CDR3 protein: CASSQIAGGPPEQYF. The CDR3, as DNA: TGCGCCAGCAGCCAGATAGCGGGAGGGCCCCCCGAGCAGTACTTC.

This clonotype occurred many times. The rearrangement joins TRBV15 to TRBJ2-1, with D hard to call. The CDR3 sequence is 14 residues long. Trimming pared 5 bases from V and 3 bases from J, leaving 11 bases between. Germline V lookup: CDR1 LNHNV, CDR2 YYDKDF (reference sequence). CDR3 sequence: CATSPERDYNEQFF. CDR3 coding DNA: TGTGCCACCAGCCCCGAAAGGGACTACAATGAGCAGTTCTTC.

This clonotype showed up many times. The V call is TRBV4-1, the J call TRBJ2-1; 8 nucleotides line up with TRBD2. J was trimmed by 3 bases and V by 7 bases; bases with no gene match: 11. The CDR3 sequence is 16 residues long. Germline V gene sequence: CDR1 MGHRA, CDR2 YSYEKL. The CDR3 is CASTSMAGGDYNEQFF. DNA of the CDR3: TGCGCCAGCACCTCAATGGCGGGAGGCGACTACAATGAGCAGTTCTTC.

This clonotype has a count of ten or more. The CDR3 nucleotides are TGTGCCAGCAGTTTGGGGGTAGGGGGCACCTACGAGCAGTACTTC. Encoded protein: CASSLGVGGTYEQYF. This chain uses TRBV7-3 with TRBJ2-7; 7 nucleotides line up with TRBD1. The germline gives CDR1 SGHTA, CDR2 FQGTGA. The CDR3 has 15 residues. The V gene end was trimmed by 6 bases and the J gene end by 2 bases; junction bases not matched to a gene: 10.

CDR3 sequence reads: CSVQATGFSTDTQYF. The CDR3 DNA reads TGCAGCGTTCAAGCCACAGGGTTTAGCACAGATACGCAGTATTTT. The V and J genes are TRBV29-1 and TRBJ2-3; possible D gene TRBD1, 6 bases. Germline CDR1 SQVTM, CDR2 ANQGSEA. The V end lost 5 bases, the J end lost 0 bases, and 15 bases lay between the germline ends. CDR3 length equals 15 residues.